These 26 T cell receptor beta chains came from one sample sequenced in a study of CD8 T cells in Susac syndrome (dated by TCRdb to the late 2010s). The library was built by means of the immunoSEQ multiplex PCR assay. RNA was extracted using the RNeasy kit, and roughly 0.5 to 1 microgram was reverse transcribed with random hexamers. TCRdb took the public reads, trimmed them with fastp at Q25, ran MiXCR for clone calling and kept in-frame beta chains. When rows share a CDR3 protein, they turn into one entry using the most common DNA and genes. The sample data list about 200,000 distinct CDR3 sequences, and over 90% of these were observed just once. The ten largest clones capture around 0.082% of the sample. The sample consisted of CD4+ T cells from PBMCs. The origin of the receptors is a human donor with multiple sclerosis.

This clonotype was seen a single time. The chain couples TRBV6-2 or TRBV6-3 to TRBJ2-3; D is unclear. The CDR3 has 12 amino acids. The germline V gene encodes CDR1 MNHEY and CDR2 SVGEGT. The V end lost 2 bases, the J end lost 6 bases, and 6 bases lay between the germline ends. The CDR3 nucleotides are TGTGCCAGCAGTTACGTCGGCGATACGCAGTATTTT. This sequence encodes CASSYVGDTQYF.

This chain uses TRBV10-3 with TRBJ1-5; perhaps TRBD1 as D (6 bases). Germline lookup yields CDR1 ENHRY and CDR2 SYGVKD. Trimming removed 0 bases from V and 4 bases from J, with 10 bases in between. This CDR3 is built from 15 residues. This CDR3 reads CAISESDSSNQPQHF. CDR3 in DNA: TGTGCCATCAGTGAGTCGGACAGTTCGAATCAGCCCCAGCATTTT.

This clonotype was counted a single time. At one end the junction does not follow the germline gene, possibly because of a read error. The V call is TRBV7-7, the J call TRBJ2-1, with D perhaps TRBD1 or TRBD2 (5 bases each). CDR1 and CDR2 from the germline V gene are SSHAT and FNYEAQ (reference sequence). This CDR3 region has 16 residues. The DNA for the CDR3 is TGTGCTAGCAGCTTAGGGGCAGGCATGAGGGGCAATGAGCAGTTCTTC. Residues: CASSLGAGMRGNEQFF.

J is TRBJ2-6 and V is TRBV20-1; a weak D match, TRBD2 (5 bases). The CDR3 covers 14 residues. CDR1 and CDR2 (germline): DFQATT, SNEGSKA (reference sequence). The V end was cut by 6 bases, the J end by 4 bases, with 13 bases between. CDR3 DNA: TGCAGTGCCACGGCGGGTTCCGGGGCCAACGTCCTGACTTTC. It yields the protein CSATAGSGANVLTF.

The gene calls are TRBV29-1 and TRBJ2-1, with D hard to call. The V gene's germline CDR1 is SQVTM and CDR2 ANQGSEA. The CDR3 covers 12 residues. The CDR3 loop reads CSMGFRASEQFF. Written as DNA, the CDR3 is TGCAGTATGGGGTTTCGGGCGAGTGAGCAGTTCTTC.

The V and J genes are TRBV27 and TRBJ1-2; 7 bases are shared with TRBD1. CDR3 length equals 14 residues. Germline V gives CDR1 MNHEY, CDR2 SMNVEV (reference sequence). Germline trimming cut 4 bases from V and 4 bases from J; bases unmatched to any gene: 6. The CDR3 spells CASSWDRQGYGYTF. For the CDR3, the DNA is TGTGCCAGCAGTTGGGACCGACAGGGCTATGGCTACACCTTC.

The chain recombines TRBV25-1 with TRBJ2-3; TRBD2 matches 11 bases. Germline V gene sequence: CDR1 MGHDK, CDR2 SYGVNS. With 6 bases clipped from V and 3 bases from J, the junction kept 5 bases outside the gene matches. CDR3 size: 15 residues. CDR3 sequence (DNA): TGTGCCAGCAGCCAGACTAGCGGGGAAACAGATACGCAGTATTTT. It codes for CASSQTSGETDTQYF.

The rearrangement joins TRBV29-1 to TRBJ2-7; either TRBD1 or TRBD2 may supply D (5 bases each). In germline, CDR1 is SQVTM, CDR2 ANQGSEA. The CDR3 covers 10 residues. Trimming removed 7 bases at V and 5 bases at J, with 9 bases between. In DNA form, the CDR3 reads TGCAGCGCCGGGGACCACGAGCAGTACTTC. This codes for CSAGDHEQYF.

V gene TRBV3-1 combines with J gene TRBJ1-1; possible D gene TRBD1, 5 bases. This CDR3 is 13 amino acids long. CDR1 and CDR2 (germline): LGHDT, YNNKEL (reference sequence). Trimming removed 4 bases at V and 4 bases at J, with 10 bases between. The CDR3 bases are TGTGCCAGCAGCCCCCTCGGGGGCACTGAAGCTTTCTTT. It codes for CASSPLGGTEAFF. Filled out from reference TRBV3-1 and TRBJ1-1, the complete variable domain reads DTAVSQTPKYLVTQMGNDKSIKCEQNLGHDTMYWYKQDSKKFLKIMFSYNNKELIINETVPNRFSPKSPDKAHLNLHINSLELGDSAVYFCASSPLGGTEAFFGQGTRLTVV.

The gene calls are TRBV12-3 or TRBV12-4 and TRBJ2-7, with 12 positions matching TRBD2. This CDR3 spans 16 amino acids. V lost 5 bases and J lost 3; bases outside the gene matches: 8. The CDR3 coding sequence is TGTGCCAGCAGTCCCCGACTAGCGGGGGAGAACTACGAGCAGTACTTC. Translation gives CASSPRLAGENYEQYF.

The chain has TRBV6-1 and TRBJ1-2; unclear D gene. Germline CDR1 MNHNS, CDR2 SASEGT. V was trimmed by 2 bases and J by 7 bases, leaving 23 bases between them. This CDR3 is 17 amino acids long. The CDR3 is CASSEISADAGLAGYTF. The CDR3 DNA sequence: TGTGCCAGCAGTGAAATTAGTGCGGATGCGGGCTTGGCTGGCTACACCTTC.

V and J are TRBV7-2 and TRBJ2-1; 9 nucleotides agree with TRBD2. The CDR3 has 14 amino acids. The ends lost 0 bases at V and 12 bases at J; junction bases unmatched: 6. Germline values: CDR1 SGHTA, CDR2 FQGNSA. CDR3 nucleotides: TGTGCCAGCAGCTTAGCAGGTAGCGGGGGCTCGCAGTTCTTC. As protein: CASSLAGSGGSQFF.

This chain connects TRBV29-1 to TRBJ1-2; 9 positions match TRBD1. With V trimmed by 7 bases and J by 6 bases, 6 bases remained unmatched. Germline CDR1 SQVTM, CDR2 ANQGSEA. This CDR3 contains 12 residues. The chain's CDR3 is CSGYRGQDGYTF. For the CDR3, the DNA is TGCAGCGGTTACAGGGGGCAGGATGGCTACACCTTC.

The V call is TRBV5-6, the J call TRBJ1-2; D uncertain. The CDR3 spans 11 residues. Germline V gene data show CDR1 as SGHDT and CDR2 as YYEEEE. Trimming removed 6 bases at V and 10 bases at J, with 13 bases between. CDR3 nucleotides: TGTGCCAGCACCTTAACGTCGGTCTACACCTTC. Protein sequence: CASTLTSVYTF.

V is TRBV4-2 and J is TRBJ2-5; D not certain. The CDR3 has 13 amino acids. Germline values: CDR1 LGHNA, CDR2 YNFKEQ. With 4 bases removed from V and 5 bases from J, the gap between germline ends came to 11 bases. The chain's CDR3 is CASSPPSEETQYF. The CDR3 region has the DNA TGTGCCAGCAGCCCTCCCAGTGAGGAGACCCAGTACTTC.

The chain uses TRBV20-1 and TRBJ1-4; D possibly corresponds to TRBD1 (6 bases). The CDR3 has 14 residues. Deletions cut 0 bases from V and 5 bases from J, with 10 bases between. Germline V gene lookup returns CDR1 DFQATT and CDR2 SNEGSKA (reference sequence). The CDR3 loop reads CSARDTGRNEKLFF. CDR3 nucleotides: TGCAGTGCTAGAGATACAGGGAGAAATGAAAAACTGTTTTTT.

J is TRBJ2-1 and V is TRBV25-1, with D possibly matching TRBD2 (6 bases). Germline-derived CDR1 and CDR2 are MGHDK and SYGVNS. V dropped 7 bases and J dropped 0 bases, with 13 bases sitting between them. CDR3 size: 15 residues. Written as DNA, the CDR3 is TGTGCCAGCATGAGAGTCGGGAGCTCCTACAATGAGCAGTTCTTC. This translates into CASMRVGSSYNEQFF.

The chain's CDR3 is CASGRGGNIQYF. CDR3 nucleotides: TGTGCCAGCGGCAGGGGAGGGAACATTCAGTACTTC. The chain couples TRBV2 to TRBJ2-4, with a weak D call TRBD2 (7 bases). Germline loops: CDR1 SNHLY, CDR2 FYNNEI. The CDR3 spans 12 residues. V lost 8 bases and J lost 7, with 12 bases in between.

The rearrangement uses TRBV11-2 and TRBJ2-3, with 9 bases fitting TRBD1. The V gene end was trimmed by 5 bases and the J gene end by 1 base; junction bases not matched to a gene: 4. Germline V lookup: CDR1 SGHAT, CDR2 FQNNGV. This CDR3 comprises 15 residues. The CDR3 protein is CASSPDRGGTDTQYF. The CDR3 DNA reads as TGTGCCAGCAGCCCGGACAGGGGTGGCACAGATACGCAGTATTTT.

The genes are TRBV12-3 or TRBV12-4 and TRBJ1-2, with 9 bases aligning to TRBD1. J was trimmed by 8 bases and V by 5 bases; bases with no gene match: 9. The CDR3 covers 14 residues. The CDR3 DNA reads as TGTGCCAGCAGTGGTGACAGGGGGAAGAGAGGCTACACCTTC. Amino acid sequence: CASSGDRGKRGYTF.

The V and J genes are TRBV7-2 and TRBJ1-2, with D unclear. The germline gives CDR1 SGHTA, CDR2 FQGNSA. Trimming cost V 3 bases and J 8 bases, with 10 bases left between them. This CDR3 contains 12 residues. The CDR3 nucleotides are TGTGCCAGCAGCTTTCCCCCCCGGGGCTACACCTTC. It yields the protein CASSFPPRGYTF.

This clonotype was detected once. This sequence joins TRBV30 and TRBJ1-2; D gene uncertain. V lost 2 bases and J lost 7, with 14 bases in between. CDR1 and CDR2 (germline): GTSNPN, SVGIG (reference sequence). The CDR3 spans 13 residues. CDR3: CAWSSMMLGGYTF. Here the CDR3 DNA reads TGTGCCTGGAGTTCCATGATGCTTGGTGGCTACACCTTC. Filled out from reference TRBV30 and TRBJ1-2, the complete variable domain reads SQTIHQWPATLVQPVGSPLSLECTVEGTSNPNLYWYRQAAGRGLQLLFYSVGIGQISSEVPQNLSASRPQDRQFILSSKKLLLSDSGFYLCAWSSMMLGGYTFGSGTRLTVV.

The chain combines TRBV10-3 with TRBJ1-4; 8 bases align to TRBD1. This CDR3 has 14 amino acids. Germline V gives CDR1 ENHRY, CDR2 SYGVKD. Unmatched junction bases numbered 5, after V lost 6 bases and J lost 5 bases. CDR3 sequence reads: CAIRGTGQNEKLFF. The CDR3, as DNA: TGTGCCATCAGGGGGACAGGCCAAAATGAAAAACTGTTTTTT.

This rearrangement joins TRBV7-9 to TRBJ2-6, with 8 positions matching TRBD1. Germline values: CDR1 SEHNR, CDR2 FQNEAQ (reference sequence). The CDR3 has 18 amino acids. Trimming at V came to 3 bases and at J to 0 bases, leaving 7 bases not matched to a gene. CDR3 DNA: TGTGCCAGCAGCTTCCTGACAGGGGCAAGCTCTGGGGCCAACGTCCTGACTTTC. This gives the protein CASSFLTGASSGANVLTF.

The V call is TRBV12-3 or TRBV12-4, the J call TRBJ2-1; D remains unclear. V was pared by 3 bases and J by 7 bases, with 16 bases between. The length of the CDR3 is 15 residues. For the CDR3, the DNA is TGTGCCAGCAGTTTTGTCCTAACTTTAGTAAATGAGCAGTTCTTC. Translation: CASSFVLTLVNEQFF.

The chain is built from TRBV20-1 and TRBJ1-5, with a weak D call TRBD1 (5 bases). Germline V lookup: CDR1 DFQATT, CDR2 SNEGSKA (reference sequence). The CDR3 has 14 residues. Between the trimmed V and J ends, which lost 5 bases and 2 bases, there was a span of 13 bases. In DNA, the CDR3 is TGCAGTGCTGCGATGGGGGACCGCAATCAGCCCCAGCATTTT. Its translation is CSAAMGDRNQPQHF.